This entry is about one T cell receptor (beta chain). This sample is part of a study of shared clonotypes between healthy human individuals. Trimming cost V 3 bases and J 1 base, with 8 bases left between them. Germline assignment: CDR1 SGHRS and CDR2 YFSETQ. The CDR3 runs 14 residues. Generated by immunoSEQ multiplex PCR, the TCRdb table keeps only in-frame clones and is missing some. The sample carries about 470,000 clones, 75% to 85% recorded once. The TCR sequence derives from a middle-aged woman in good health. Some clones in this sample may be carry-over from other donors' samples. The material sequenced was PBMCs. V usage is TRBV5-1 and J usage is TRBJ2-1; D possibly corresponds to TRBD2 (6 bases). The CDR3 region has the DNA TGCGCCAGCAGCTCGGGAGCTTCCTACAATGAGCAGTTCTTC. Encoded protein: CASSSGASYNEQFF. The full variable domain, with the rest looked up from reference TRBV5-1 and TRBJ2-1, is KAGVTQTPRYLIKTRGQQVTLSCSPISGHRSVSWYQQTPGQGLQFLFEYFSETQRNKGNFPGRFSGRQFSNSRSEMNVSTLELGDSALYLCASSSGASYNEQFFGPGTRLTVL.